This T cell receptor beta chain was profiled in a study of blood T cell repertoires in COVID-19. Study overall: Material from acute and convalescent COVID-19 was sourced from the United States, Italy and Spain.

This table comes from immunoSEQ multiplex PCR, and its TCRdb copy is limited to in-frame clones, with some not included. The table lists over 150,000 clones, 80% to 85% of them singletons. After removal of 4 bases from V and 2 bases from J, the junction contained 8 bases not matched to a gene. Germline CDR1 reads SGHNT; CDR2 reads YYREEE (reference sequence). The CDR3 totals 17 residues. This receptor was obtained from a man in his 70s with active or convalescent COVID-19. Sequencing was performed on peripheral blood. This sequence joins TRBV5-4 and TRBJ2-1; the match to TRBD2 covers 11 bases. CDR3: CASSRSGTSGTYNEQFF. CDR3 coding DNA: TGTGCCAGCAGCCGTAGTGGGACTAGCGGAACCTACAATGAGCAGTTCTTC.